These 14 T cell receptor beta chains were all obtained from the same sample, sequenced in a study of long-term antiretroviral therapy in people with HIV. Researchers report immunoSEQ v3.0 was run at survey level. Using immunoSEQ multiplex PCR, the repertoire was profiled, and TCRdb retains in-frame clones only, with some absent. In the table there are about 25,000 clones, about four fifths of which are singletons. The sequencing used unsorted PBMCs, collected 3 years after starting antiretroviral therapy. These receptors were taken from a man between 18 and 29 years old with HIV.

The chain carries TRBV28 and TRBJ2-5, with 7 bases lining up with TRBD1. The J segment lost 4 bases and the V segment lost 6 bases, leaving 8 bases of the junction unmatched. Germline assignment: CDR1 MDHEN and CDR2 SYDVKM. This CDR3 contains 14 residues. CDR3 in amino acids: CASSKTGVGETQYF. The CDR3 bases are TGTGCCAGCAGCAAAACAGGGGTTGGAGAGACCCAGTACTTC.

The rearrangement joins TRBV6-1 to TRBJ2-7, with a possible D match to TRBD2 (6 bases). CDR1 and CDR2 (germline): MNHNS, SASEGT. The CDR3 sequence is 13 residues long. Trimming cost V 6 bases and J 0 bases, with 9 bases left between them. CDR3: CASRGLSSYEQYV. CDR3 nucleotide sequence: TGTGCCAGCAGGGGACTGAGCTCCTACGAGCAGTACGTC.

V gene TRBV27 combines with J gene TRBJ1-1; D gene unclear. The length of the CDR3 is 19 residues. V dropped 3 bases and J dropped 2 bases, with 25 bases sitting between them. CDR1 is MNHEY, CDR2 SMNVEV, per germline (reference sequence). The CDR3 spells CASSFLSNKRFGPNTEAFF. For the CDR3, the DNA is TGTGCCAGCAGTTTCTTAAGCAACAAGCGCTTCGGACCCAACACTGAAGCTTTCTTT.

This clone has more than one count but fewer than ten. V gene TRBV20-1 combines with J gene TRBJ2-4; D unclear. Germline values: CDR1 DFQATT, CDR2 SNEGSKA (reference sequence). The V gene lost 5 bases and the J gene lost 4 bases, with 6 bases spanning the gap. This CDR3 has 11 residues. CDR3 region: CSAELKNIQYF. The CDR3 DNA sequence: TGCAGTGCTGAATTAAAAAACATTCAGTACTTC.

The chain joins TRBV9 to TRBJ1-3; D unclear. V shed 2 bases and J shed 4 bases, with 10 bases lying between them. This CDR3 contains 14 residues. Germline V CDR1 and CDR2: SGDLS, YYNGEE. The CDR3 here is CASSVSRTGNTIYF. The CDR3 region has the DNA TGTGCCAGCAGCGTTAGCAGAACAGGAAACACCATATATTTT.

The chain carries TRBV28 and TRBJ2-1; D not certain. Germline V gene lookup returns CDR1 MDHEN and CDR2 SYDVKM. The CDR3 contains 12 residues. V was trimmed by 3 bases and J by 9 bases, leaving 9 bases between them. In DNA, the CDR3 is TGTGCCAGCAGTTTGGACCTACCTGAGCAGTTCTTC. As protein: CASSLDLPEQFF.

The chain has TRBV7-6 and TRBJ2-2, with D possibly being TRBD1 or TRBD2 (6 bases each). There are 17 residues in the CDR3. Germline-derived CDR1 and CDR2 are SGHVS and FNYEAQ. V was pared by 5 bases and J by 6 bases, with 22 bases between. The CDR3, as DNA: TGTGCCAGCAGCCCACCCCGGGGGCGGATAAAGGCCGGGGAGCTGTTTTTT. Translating gives CASSPPRGRIKAGELFF.

V usage is TRBV5-8 and J usage is TRBJ1-5; possible D gene TRBD1, 5 bases. The CDR3 has 13 amino acids. The V end lost 3 bases, the J end lost 14 bases, and 18 bases lay between the germline ends. Germline assignment: CDR1 SGHTS and CDR2 YDEGEE. The CDR3 loop is CASSSLDNWGKHF. The DNA of the CDR3 is TGTGCCAGCAGCTCCTTGGACAATTGGGGGAAGCATTTT.

V is TRBV18 and J is TRBJ2-7; a possible D gene is TRBD1 (5 bases). Per germline, CDR1 KGHSH and CDR2 LQKENI. Trimming cost V 0 bases and J 6 bases, with 9 bases left between them. This CDR3 has 13 amino acids. The CDR3 loop is CASSPPSGIEQYV. Here the CDR3 DNA reads TGTGCCAGCTCACCACCGTCAGGGATCGAGCAGTACGTC.

The rearrangement links TRBV6-1 to TRBJ2-7; D is possibly TRBD2 (5 bases). This CDR3 spans 14 amino acids. V was shortened by 8 bases and J by 0 bases, with 14 bases between the two germline ends. Germline CDR1 reads MNHNS; CDR2 reads SASEGT. The CDR3 nucleotides read TGTGCCAGCCCTTCCGGGGAGAGCTCCTACGAGCAGTACTTC. It is translated as CASPSGESSYEQYF.

V gene TRBV28 combines with J gene TRBJ2-7; perhaps TRBD2 as D (7 bases). Between the trimmed V and J ends, which lost 3 bases and 7 bases, there was a span of 13 bases. The CDR3 loop spans 13 amino acids. The germline CDR1 and CDR2 sequences are MDHEN and SYDVKM. The CDR3 protein is CASSLGGPGEQYV. Written as DNA, the CDR3 is TGTGCCAGCAGTTTGGGGGGGCCCGGAGAGCAGTACGTC.

This clone was counted between two and nine times. The rearrangement joins TRBV27 to TRBJ2-7; D is undetermined. The CDR3 is 13 residues long. Germline assignment: CDR1 MNHEY and CDR2 SMNVEV (reference sequence). V lost 5 bases to trimming and J lost 5 bases, with 13 bases between them. CDR3 in DNA: TGTGCCAGCAGTCTGAACGGTGGGAACGAGCAGTACTTC. As protein: CASSLNGGNEQYF.

J is TRBJ2-7 and V is TRBV6-6; D is unresolved. Germline V gives CDR1 MNHNY, CDR2 SVGAGI (reference sequence). This CDR3 contains 16 residues. V was cut by 2 bases and J by 3 bases, with 17 bases left in between. In nucleotides, the CDR3 is TGTGCCAGCAGTTACGGACGAACTCGTACCTTCTACGAGCAGTACTTC. It is translated as CASSYGRTRTFYEQYF.

The rearrangement uses TRBV5-1 and TRBJ2-5; 7 nucleotides align to TRBD1. Looked up from germline, CDR1 is SGHRS and CDR2 is YFSETQ. CDR3 size: 14 residues. J was trimmed by 4 bases and V by 3 bases; bases with no gene match: 6. CDR3 loop: CASSWTGGGETQYF. The CDR3 nucleotides read TGCGCCAGCAGCTGGACAGGCGGAGGAGAGACCCAGTACTTC.